This T cell receptor (beta chain) came from a study of PD-L1 blockade in urothelial cancer. Background on the study: The patients first took atezolizumab around 2014, receiving 1,200 mg intravenously every 3 weeks.

The repertoire was sequenced with immunoSEQ multiplex PCR; TCRdb's copy has only in-frame clones and lacks some. The sample records 85,000 to 95,000 clones, nearly 90% being singletons. Time point of the sample: pretreatment peripheral blood. Sample numbers ranged from 1 to 8 per patient, encompassing pretreatment and on-treatment collections. CDR1 is SGHTA, CDR2 FQGNSA, per germline. The CDR3 length is 14 residues. Trimming removed 1 base from V and 6 bases from J, with 12 bases in between. The specimen comprised PBMCs, sampled around atezolizumab (anti-PD-L1) treatment. The origin of this receptor is a man between 60 and 70 years old with urothelial cancer. The chain joins TRBV7-2 to TRBJ2-5, with D possibly matching TRBD1 (5 bases). The CDR3, as DNA: TGTGCCAGCAGCTTAGTCCAGGGTTCGAAGACCCAGTACTTC. Translation gives CASSLVQGSKTQYF.